One and the same sample provided the 17 T cell receptor beta chains below, sequenced in a study of T cells in Graves' hyperthyroidism and ophthalmopathy (dated by TCRdb to between 2019 and 2020). The library was generated by multiplex PCR. The reads were generated on an Illumina HiSeq 2000. The TCR beta CDR3 regions were amplified from the RNA transcripts. The TCR CDR3 was subjected to a first round of RT-PCR using the HTBI primer set and the Qiagen OneStep RT-PCR kit. TCRdb handled the public reads itself, with Q25 trimming in fastp and clone calling in MiXCR, and kept productive beta chains. Here each entry gathers all rows of one CDR3 protein and keeps the most common genes and DNA. This sample comprises 250,000 to 300,000 distinct CDR3 sequences, around 20% of them detected only once. Under 45% of the sample rests with the top ten. Sample: blood. Every receptor here comes from a man aged 50-60 years with Graves' ophthalmopathy.

The table lists this clonotype with a few counts. The rearrangement joins TRBV19 to TRBJ1-5; 9 positions match TRBD1. CDR1 and CDR2 (germline): LNHDA, SQIVND (reference sequence). J gave up 6 bases and V 5 bases, and 5 bases lay outside the gene matches. The length of the CDR3 is 14 residues. DNA for the CDR3: TGTGCCAGTAGTTCAGGACAGGGGATTCAGCCCCAGCATTTT. This codes for CASSSGQGIQPQHF.

This clonotype was found many times. The chain joins TRBV11-2 to TRBJ2-7; 12 bases map to TRBD2. V was pared by 5 bases and J by 0 bases, with 2 bases of the junction left unmatched. Per germline, CDR1 SGHAT and CDR2 FQNNGV. This CDR3 region has 15 residues. CDR3 in DNA: TGTGCCAGCAGCAAGACTAGCGGGAGCTCCTACGAGCAGTACTTC. It codes for CASSKTSGSSYEQYF.

This clonotype was observed a handful of times. CDR3: CASSVDPKRQFF. CDR3 DNA: TGTGCCAGCAGCGTAGACCCGAAACGGCAGTTCTTC. The chain has TRBV9 and TRBJ2-1; D is uncertain. V was pared by 0 bases and J by 12 bases, with 10 bases between. CDR1 and CDR2 (germline): SGDLS, YYNGEE. This CDR3 spans 12 amino acids.

Many counts were recorded for this clonotype. The chain combines TRBV20-1 with TRBJ2-5; D is uncertain. Germline CDR1 and CDR2: DFQATT and SNEGSKA (reference sequence). This CDR3 region has 12 residues. V was clipped by 5 bases and J by 5 bases, with 12 bases between them. The CDR3 protein is CSARGPEETQYF. DNA for the CDR3: TGCAGTGCTCGAGGACCGGAGGAGACCCAGTACTTC.

The sample holds a few counts of this clonotype. The CDR3, as DNA: TGTGCCAGCAGCTACTCTGTAGGGACAGGGGGCGAAGAGACCCAGTACTTC. This gives the protein CASSYSVGTGGEETQYF. The chain couples TRBV5-4 to TRBJ2-5; 12 positions agree with TRBD1. The CDR3 has 17 amino acids. The V and J ends lost 3 bases and 3 bases, in that order; junction bases with no gene match: 9. CDR1 is SGHNT, CDR2 YYREEE, per germline (reference sequence). Using reference TRBV5-4 and TRBJ2-5 for the parts outside the CDR3, the full variable domain is ETGVTQSPTHLIKTRGQQVTLRCSSQSGHNTVSWYQQALGQGPQFIFQYYREEENGRGNFPPRFSGLQFPNYSSELNVNALELDDSALYLCASSYSVGTGGEETQYFGPGTRLLVL.

The CDR3 nucleotides read TGTGCCAGCAGTGGCAGGACTCGAGCAGATACGCAGTATTTT. Residues: CASSGRTRADTQYF. The rearrangement uses TRBV6-2 or TRBV6-3 and TRBJ2-3; D perhaps matches TRBD2 (5 bases). The V end lost 5 bases, the J end lost 4 bases, and 13 bases lay between the germline ends. The CDR3 is 14 residues long. Germline V gene lookup returns CDR1 MNHEY and CDR2 SVGEGT.

This clonotype came up a few times. The rearrangement uses TRBV15 and TRBJ2-1, with D tentatively TRBD1 (5 bases). There are 15 residues in the CDR3. The V end lost 1 base, the J end lost 8 bases, and 15 bases lay between the germline ends. Germline assignment: CDR1 LNHNV and CDR2 YYDKDF (reference sequence). Here the CDR3 reads CATSRAPNQGDEQFF. The CDR3 DNA follows: TGTGCCACCAGCAGAGCCCCCAATCAGGGTGATGAGCAGTTCTTC.

The rearrangement links TRBV27 to TRBJ2-5; no clear D gene. Trimming left V 6 bases short and J 2 bases short, with 10 bases between. Germline lookup yields CDR1 MNHEY and CDR2 SMNVEV (reference sequence). This CDR3 has 13 residues. CDR3 sequence (DNA): TGTGCCAGCAGCAGAGCGTGGCAAGAGACCCAGTACTTC. It encodes CASSRAWQETQYF.

At least ten counts were recorded for this clonotype. The chain uses TRBV20-1 and TRBJ2-7; the D is unclear. The CDR3 covers 13 residues. Germline assignment: CDR1 DFQATT and CDR2 SNEGSKA (reference sequence). Trimming removed 6 bases at V and 1 base at J, with 13 bases between. CDR3 region: CSAPSPTSYEQYF. The CDR3 nucleotides are TGCAGTGCCCCCTCCCCCACTTCCTACGAGCAGTACTTC.

This clonotype was recorded many times. V is TRBV20-1 and J is TRBJ1-2; 7 bases line up with TRBD1. CDR3 length equals 13 residues. The V gene's germline CDR1 is DFQATT and CDR2 SNEGSKA (reference sequence). The trim removed 0 bases at V and 8 bases at J, leaving 6 bases unmatched. The CDR3 here is CSARDLRGEGYTF. The DNA of the CDR3 is TGCAGTGCTAGAGATCTCAGGGGGGAGGGCTACACCTTC.

This chain links TRBV2 with TRBJ1-4; TRBD1 matches 8 bases. Per germline, CDR1 SNHLY and CDR2 FYNNEI. The V segment lost 6 bases and the J segment 8 bases; nucleotides outside the gene matches: 8. The CDR3 totals 14 residues. DNA for the CDR3: TGTGCCAGCAGGCCGGACAGGGTAGGGGAAAAACTGTTTTTT. This translates into CASRPDRVGEKLFF.

This clonotype has at least ten counts. The chain couples TRBV6-1 to TRBJ2-2; 8 bases agree with TRBD2. The CDR3 has 15 residues. Germline V lookup: CDR1 MNHNS, CDR2 SASEGT. Unmatched junction bases numbered 7, after V lost 5 bases and J lost 5 bases. DNA of the CDR3: TGTGCCAGCAGTCTCGGGGGGGGTACAACCGGGGAGCTGTTTTTT. This sequence encodes CASSLGGGTTGELFF.

This chain joins TRBV20-1 and TRBJ2-3, with 7 positions matching TRBD2. The V segment lost 3 bases and the J segment 2 bases; nucleotides outside the gene matches: 8. The CDR3 totals 15 residues. Per the germline V gene, CDR1 is DFQATT and CDR2 is SNEGSKA (reference sequence). The CDR3 here is CSAREASGYTDTQYF. The CDR3 DNA sequence: TGCAGTGCTAGGGAGGCTAGCGGATACACAGATACGCAGTATTTT.

This clonotype was seen many times. V gene TRBV6-1 combines with J gene TRBJ1-3; 7 bases map to TRBD1. The CDR3 has 16 amino acids. After removal of 6 bases from V and 1 base from J, the junction contained 9 bases not matched to a gene. Germline V gene lookup returns CDR1 MNHNS and CDR2 SASEGT. In DNA form, the CDR3 reads TGTGCCAGCAGACCGGGACAGAGGAAATCTGGAAACACCATATATTTT. This encodes CASRPGQRKSGNTIYF.

This clonotype was picked up many times. The gene calls are TRBV20-1 and TRBJ1-4; D is ambiguous. The V end lost 0 bases, the J end lost 8 bases, and 16 bases lay between the germline ends. The CDR3 is 15 amino acids. Per germline, CDR1 DFQATT and CDR2 SNEGSKA (reference sequence). The DNA for the CDR3 is TGCAGTGCTAGAGATGAACGGCCCCTTACCGAAAAACTGTTTTTT. The encoded protein is CSARDERPLTEKLFF.

V and J are TRBV7-3 and TRBJ2-5; D is unresolved. Germline V gene data show CDR1 as SGHTA and CDR2 as FQGTGA. V gave up 4 bases and J gave up 5 bases, with 11 bases separating them. The CDR3 loop spans 13 amino acids. CDR3 amino acids: CASSSSVRETQYF. Written as DNA, the CDR3 is TGTGCCAGCAGCTCCTCTGTCCGGGAGACCCAGTACTTC.

In this sample, this clonotype turned up many times. J is TRBJ1-1 and V is TRBV18, with D possibly matching TRBD1 (5 bases). The germline V and J ends were trimmed by 2 bases and 1 base, with 17 bases remaining between them. The germline V gene has CDR1 KGHSH and CDR2 LQKENI. There are 17 residues in the CDR3. The CDR3 sequence: CASSPYQQVGGNTEAFF. DNA of the CDR3: TGTGCCAGCTCACCATACCAACAGGTGGGGGGGAACACTGAAGCTTTCTTT. The full variable domain, completed using reference TRBV18 and TRBJ1-1, is NAGVMQNPRHLVRRRGQEARLRCSPMKGHSHVYWYRQLPEEGLKFMVYLQKENIIDESGMPKERFSAEFPKEGPSILRIQQVVRGDSAAYFCASSPYQQVGGNTEAFFGQGTRLTVV.